These 20 T cell receptor beta chains share one sample of origin, sequenced in a study of blood T cell repertoires in COVID-19. Profiling relied on immunoSEQ multiplex PCR, and the TCRdb table lists in-frame clones only, not all of them. The repertoire holds roughly 140,000 clones, with 76% as singletons. The sample taken for sequencing was peripheral blood. The receptors were sampled from a man in his sixties with acute or convalescent COVID-19.

This clone was found a few times. V and J are TRBV10-3 and TRBJ1-1, with 7 bases lining up with TRBD1. Germline V gene lookup returns CDR1 ENHRY and CDR2 SYGVKD. The CDR3 sequence is 14 residues long. The J segment lost 1 base and the V segment lost 5 bases, leaving 4 bases of the junction unmatched. The CDR3 region has the DNA TGTGCCATCAGTTCACAGGGGACGAACACTGAAGCTTTCTTT. It encodes CAISSQGTNTEAFF.

J is TRBJ2-7 and V is TRBV10-2, with 7 bases aligning to TRBD2. The V gene end was trimmed by 2 bases and the J gene end by 3 bases; junction bases not matched to a gene: 7. Germline V gives CDR1 WSHSY, CDR2 SAAADI. The CDR3 consists of 15 residues. The CDR3 region is CASSEPGLTNYEQYF. As DNA, the CDR3 is TGCGCCAGCAGTGAGCCGGGACTAACCAACTACGAGCAGTACTTC.

This rearrangement joins TRBV10-3 to TRBJ2-1; 10 bases agree with TRBD2. Looked up from germline, CDR1 is ENHRY and CDR2 is SYGVKD. The CDR3 loop spans 16 amino acids. V shed 4 bases, J shed 9 bases, and the junction held 12 bases outside the gene matches. This CDR3 is CAISGGPSGRASEQFF. Here the CDR3 DNA reads TGTGCCATCAGTGGTGGGCCGAGCGGGAGGGCCAGTGAGCAGTTCTTC.

The chain carries TRBV7-3 and TRBJ1-1; D possibly corresponds to TRBD1 (6 bases). V was pared by 5 bases and J by 1 base, with 8 bases between. The CDR3 is 13 amino acids. Per the germline V gene, CDR1 is SGHTA and CDR2 is FQGTGA. The chain's CDR3 is CASSQDRNTEAFF. DNA of the CDR3: TGTGCCAGCAGCCAGGACAGGAACACTGAAGCTTTCTTT.

This rearrangement joins TRBV24-1 to TRBJ2-3; TRBD2 matches 7 bases. The CDR3 loop spans 13 amino acids. Unmatched junction bases numbered 5, after V lost 9 bases and J lost 3 bases. Germline-derived CDR1 and CDR2 are KGHDR and SFDVKD. The CDR3 DNA sequence: TGTGCCACCGGCCGGGGGGAGACAGATACGCAGTATTTT. It codes for CATGRGETDTQYF.

A few counts support this clone. V gene TRBV9 combines with J gene TRBJ1-3; D may be TRBD1 (5 bases). V was pared by 4 bases and J by 2 bases, with 16 bases between. Germline V gene lookup returns CDR1 SGDLS and CDR2 YYNGEE. This CDR3 comprises 16 residues. DNA for the CDR3: TGTGCCAGCAGCCAACGAAGGGGAGGGGCTGGAAACACCATATATTTT. This sequence encodes CASSQRRGGAGNTIYF.

The rearrangement links TRBV11-2 to TRBJ1-3, with 7 positions matching TRBD1. From germline, CDR1 is SGHAT and CDR2 FQNNGV. V lost 5 bases to trimming and J lost 3 bases; unmatched junction nucleotides: 4. The CDR3 sequence is 14 residues long. The chain's CDR3 is CASSPRTGGNTIYF. The CDR3 DNA is TGTGCCAGCAGCCCCAGGACAGGTGGAAACACCATATATTTT.

In the case of this clone: This specimen includes other DNA sequences encoding the same CDR3. The V call is TRBV5-1, the J call TRBJ2-7; tentatively, D is TRBD2 (7 bases). Trimming left V 0 bases short and J 2 bases short, with 9 bases between. The CDR3 length is 14 residues. Germline V gene data show CDR1 as SGHRS and CDR2 as YFSETQ. The CDR3 DNA reads as TGCGCCAGCAGCTTGGGCGGGGGCCCCTACGAGCAGTACTTC. The encoded protein is CASSLGGGPYEQYF.

V gene TRBV14 combines with J gene TRBJ2-6; possibly TRBD2 for D (6 bases). V dropped 1 base and J dropped 0 bases, with 13 bases sitting between them. This CDR3 is 18 amino acids long. Per germline, CDR1 SGHDN and CDR2 FVKESK. This chain's CDR3 is CASSQVGGGRSGANVLTF. The CDR3 DNA is TGTGCCAGCAGCCAAGTTGGGGGAGGACGCTCTGGGGCCAACGTCCTGACTTTC. Supplemented by reference TRBV14 and TRBJ2-6, the full variable domain reads EAGVTQFPSHSVIEKGQTVTLRCDPISGHDNLYWYRRVMGKEIKFLLHFVKESKQDESGMPNNRFLAERTGGTYSTLKVQPAELEDSGVYFCASSQVGGGRSGANVLTFGAGSRLTVL.

This chain joins TRBV5-4 and TRBJ2-3; 8 nucleotides line up with TRBD2. CDR3 length equals 14 residues. After removal of 2 bases from V and 8 bases from J, the junction contained 7 bases not matched to a gene. Germline V CDR1 and CDR2: SGHNT, YYREEE (reference sequence). The CDR3 spells CASSLAGAGGTQYF. As DNA, the CDR3 is TGTGCCAGCAGCTTAGCGGGGGCCGGTGGTACGCAGTATTTT.

The chain carries TRBV7-2 and TRBJ2-1; weak D call: TRBD1 (6 bases). CDR3 length: 15 residues. Germline V gene sequence: CDR1 SGHTA, CDR2 FQGNSA. The ends were cut back, 2 bases at V and 15 bases at J, with 23 bases in the middle. DNA for the CDR3: TGTGCCAGCAGCTTAAGGGGGAGTATGGCTATGGTCAGGTTCTTC. Translation gives CASSLRGSMAMVRFF.

V and J are TRBV7-6 and TRBJ1-1; D gene unclear. Deletions cut 5 bases from V and 5 bases from J, with 6 bases between. CDR1 is SGHVS and CDR2 is FNYEAQ in the germline V gene. This CDR3 has 11 amino acids. The CDR3: CASSPQTEAFF. The CDR3, as DNA: TGTGCCAGCAGCCCCCAGACTGAAGCTTTCTTT. Drawing the rest from reference TRBV7-6 and TRBJ1-1, the complete variable domain is GAGVSQSPRYKVTKRGQDVALRCDPISGHVSLYWYRQALGQGPEFLTYFNYEAQQDKSGLPNDRFSAERPEGSISTLTIQRTEQRDSAMYRCASSPQTEAFFGQGTRLTVV.

Only one count was recorded for this clone. The chain carries TRBV2 and TRBJ1-6; the match to TRBD1 covers 10 bases. The CDR3 covers 14 residues. Germline values: CDR1 SNHLY, CDR2 FYNNEI. Trimming cost V 4 bases and J 8 bases; bases outside gene matches: 2. The CDR3 reads CASSGTGGYSPLHF. The CDR3 nucleotides read TGTGCCAGCAGTGGGACAGGGGGTTATTCACCCCTCCACTTT.

The chain uses TRBV10-2 and TRBJ2-1; TRBD2 agrees at 8 bases. The CDR3 spans 16 residues. The trim removed 6 bases at V and 7 bases at J, leaving 14 bases unmatched. Germline V gene lookup returns CDR1 WSHSY and CDR2 SAAADI. The CDR3 DNA follows: TGCGCCAGCAGCCCTCCGGAAGCGGGAGTAGGAAATGAGCAGTTCTTC. It translates to CASSPPEAGVGNEQFF.

V usage is TRBV5-1 and J usage is TRBJ2-1; TRBD2 matches at 13 bases. Germline-derived CDR1 and CDR2 are SGHRS and YFSETQ. The CDR3 is 16 amino acids. The trim removed 4 bases at V and 1 base at J, leaving 2 bases unmatched. The CDR3 protein is CASSTGLAGSYNEQFF. DNA for the CDR3: TGCGCCAGCAGCACGGGACTAGCGGGATCCTACAATGAGCAGTTCTTC.

V is TRBV5-1 and J is TRBJ2-2; 7 bases align to TRBD2. Germline V gene sequence: CDR1 SGHRS, CDR2 YFSETQ. Trimming at V came to 4 bases and at J to 6 bases, leaving 6 bases not matched to a gene. The CDR3 loop spans 14 amino acids. The CDR3 nucleotides are TGCGCCAGCAGCGGTAGCGGGTTTCCCGGGGAGCTGTTTTTT. Amino acid sequence: CASSGSGFPGELFF.

This clone showed up many times. The rearrangement joins TRBV7-2 to TRBJ1-6; D perhaps matches TRBD1 (5 bases). Germline V gene sequence: CDR1 SGHTA, CDR2 FQGNSA. This CDR3 is built from 15 residues. V lost 1 base to trimming and J lost 7 bases, with 11 bases between them. CDR3 in amino acids: CASSLETVWNSPLHF. Here the CDR3 DNA reads TGTGCCAGCAGCTTAGAGACAGTTTGGAATTCACCCCTCCACTTT.

This rearrangement joins TRBV27 to TRBJ2-4, with 7 nucleotides matching TRBD2. The germline gives CDR1 MNHEY, CDR2 SMNVEV (reference sequence). CDR3 size: 14 residues. V shed 0 bases and J 5 bases; nucleotides not matched to a gene: 1. The CDR3 nucleotides read TGTGCCAGCAGTTTATCTCGGGGGGAAAACATTCAGTACTTC. Translation: CASSLSRGENIQYF.

This clone was picked up a small number of times. The chain links TRBV29-1 to TRBJ2-1; the match to TRBD2 covers 9 bases. V dropped 0 bases and J dropped 8; count of bases not matched to a gene: 11. This CDR3 contains 16 residues. Germline V gives CDR1 SQVTM, CDR2 ANQGSEA. CDR3 region: CSVEDLFGGREDEQFF. CDR3 DNA sequence: TGCAGCGTTGAAGATTTATTCGGCGGGAGGGAAGATGAGCAGTTCTTC.

CDR3: CASSSAGTGGTGELFF. The CDR3 DNA follows: TGTGCCAGCAGCTCCGCCGGGACAGGGGGAACCGGGGAGCTGTTTTTT. The chain is built from TRBV11-3 and TRBJ2-2, with 11 bases fitting TRBD1. V shed 4 bases and J 5 bases; nucleotides not matched to a gene: 6. There are 16 residues in the CDR3. Germline CDR1 reads SGHNT; CDR2 reads YENEEA.